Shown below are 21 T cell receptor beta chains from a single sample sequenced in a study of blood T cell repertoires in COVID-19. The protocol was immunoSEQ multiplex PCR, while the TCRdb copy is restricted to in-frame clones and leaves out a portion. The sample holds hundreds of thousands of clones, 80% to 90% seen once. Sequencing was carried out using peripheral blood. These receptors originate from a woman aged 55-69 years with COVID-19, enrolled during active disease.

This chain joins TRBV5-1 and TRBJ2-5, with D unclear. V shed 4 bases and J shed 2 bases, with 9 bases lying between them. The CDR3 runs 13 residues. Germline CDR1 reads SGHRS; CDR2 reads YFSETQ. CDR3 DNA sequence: TGCGCCAGCAGCCCTCCCAGTCAAGAGACCCAGTACTTC. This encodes CASSPPSQETQYF.

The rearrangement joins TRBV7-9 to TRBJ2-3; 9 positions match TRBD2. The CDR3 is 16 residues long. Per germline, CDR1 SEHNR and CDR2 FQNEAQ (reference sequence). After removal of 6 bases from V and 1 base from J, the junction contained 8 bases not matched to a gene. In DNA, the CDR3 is TGTGCCAGCAGTTTAAGTTCTAGCGGGGGCACAGATACGCAGTATTTT. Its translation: CASSLSSSGGTDTQYF.

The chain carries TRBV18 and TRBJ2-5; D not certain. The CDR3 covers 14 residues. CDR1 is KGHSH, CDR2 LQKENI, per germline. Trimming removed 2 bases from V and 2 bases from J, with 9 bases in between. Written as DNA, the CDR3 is TGTGCCAGCTCACCAGCACAGAATCAAGAGACCCAGTACTTC. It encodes CASSPAQNQETQYF.

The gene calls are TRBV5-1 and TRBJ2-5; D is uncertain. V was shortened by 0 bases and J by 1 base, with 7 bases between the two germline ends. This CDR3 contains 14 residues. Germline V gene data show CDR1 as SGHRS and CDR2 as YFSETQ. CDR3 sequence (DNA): TGCGCCAGCAGCTTGGGGCCCACCCAAGAGACCCAGTACTTC. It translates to CASSLGPTQETQYF.

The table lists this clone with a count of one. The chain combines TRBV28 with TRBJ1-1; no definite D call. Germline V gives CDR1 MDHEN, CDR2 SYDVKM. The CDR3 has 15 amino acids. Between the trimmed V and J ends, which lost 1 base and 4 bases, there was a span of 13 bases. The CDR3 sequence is CASSLSGGWSTEAFF. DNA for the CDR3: TGTGCCAGCAGTTTATCTGGAGGGTGGAGCACTGAAGCTTTCTTT.

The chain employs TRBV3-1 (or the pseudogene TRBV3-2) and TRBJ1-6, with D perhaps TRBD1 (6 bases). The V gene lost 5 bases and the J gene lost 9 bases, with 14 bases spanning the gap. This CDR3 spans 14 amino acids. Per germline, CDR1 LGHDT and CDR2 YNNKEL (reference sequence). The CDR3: CASSYDAGASPLHF. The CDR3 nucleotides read TGTGCCAGCAGCTATGACGCAGGGGCTTCACCCCTCCACTTT.

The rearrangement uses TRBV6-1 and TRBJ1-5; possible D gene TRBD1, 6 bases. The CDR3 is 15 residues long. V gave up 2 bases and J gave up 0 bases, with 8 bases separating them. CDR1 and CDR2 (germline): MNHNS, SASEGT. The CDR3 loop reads CASSENRVSNQPQHF. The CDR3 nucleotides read TGTGCCAGCAGTGAAAACAGGGTTAGCAATCAGCCCCAGCATTTT.

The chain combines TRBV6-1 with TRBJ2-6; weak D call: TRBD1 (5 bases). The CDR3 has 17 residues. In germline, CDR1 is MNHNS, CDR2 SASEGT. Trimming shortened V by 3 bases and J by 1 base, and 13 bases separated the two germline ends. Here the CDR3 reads CASSDRGLPSGANVLTF. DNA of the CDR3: TGTGCCAGCAGTGATAGGGGTCTTCCTTCTGGGGCCAACGTCCTGACTTTC.

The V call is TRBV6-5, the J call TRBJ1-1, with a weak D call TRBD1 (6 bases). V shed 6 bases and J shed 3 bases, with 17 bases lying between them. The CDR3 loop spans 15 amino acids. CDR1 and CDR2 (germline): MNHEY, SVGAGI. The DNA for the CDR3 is TGTGCCAGCAGAAGAAGGGTACAGGGATACACTGAAGCTTTCTTT. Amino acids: CASRRRVQGYTEAFF.

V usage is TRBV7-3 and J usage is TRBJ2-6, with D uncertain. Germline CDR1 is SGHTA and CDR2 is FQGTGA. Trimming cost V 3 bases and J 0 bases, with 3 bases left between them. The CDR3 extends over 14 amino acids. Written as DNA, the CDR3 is TGTGCCAGCAGCTTCATCTCTGGGGCCAACGTCCTGACTTTC. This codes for CASSFISGANVLTF.

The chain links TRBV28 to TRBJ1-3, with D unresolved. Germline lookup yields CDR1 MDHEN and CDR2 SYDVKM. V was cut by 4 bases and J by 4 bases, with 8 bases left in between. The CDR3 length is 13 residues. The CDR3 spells CASSYISGNTIYF. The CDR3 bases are TGTGCCAGCAGTTATATCTCGGGAAACACCATATATTTT.

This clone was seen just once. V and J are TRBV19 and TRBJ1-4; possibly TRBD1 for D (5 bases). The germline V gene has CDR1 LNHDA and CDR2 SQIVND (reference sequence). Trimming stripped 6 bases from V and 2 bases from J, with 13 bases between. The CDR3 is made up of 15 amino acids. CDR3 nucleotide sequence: TGTGCCAGTAGGGATAGGGGTCCGACTAATGAAAAACTGTTTTTT. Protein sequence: CASRDRGPTNEKLFF.

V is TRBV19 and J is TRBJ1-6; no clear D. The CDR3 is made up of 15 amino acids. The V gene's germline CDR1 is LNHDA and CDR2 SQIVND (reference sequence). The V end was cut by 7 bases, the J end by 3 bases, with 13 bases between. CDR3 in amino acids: CASTRTMSYNSPLHF. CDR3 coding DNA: TGTGCCAGTACCCGAACTATGAGCTATAATTCACCCCTCCACTTT.

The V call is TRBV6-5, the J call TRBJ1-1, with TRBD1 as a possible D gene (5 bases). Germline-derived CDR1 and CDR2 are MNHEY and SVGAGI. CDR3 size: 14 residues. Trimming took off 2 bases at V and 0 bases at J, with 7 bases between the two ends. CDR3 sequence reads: CASSYQGMNTEAFF. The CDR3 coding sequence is TGTGCCAGCAGTTACCAGGGAATGAACACTGAAGCTTTCTTT.

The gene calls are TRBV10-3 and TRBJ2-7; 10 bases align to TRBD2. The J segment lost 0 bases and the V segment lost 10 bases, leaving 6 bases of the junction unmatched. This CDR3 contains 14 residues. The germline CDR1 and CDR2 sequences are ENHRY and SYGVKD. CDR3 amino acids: CASSGGYSSYEQYF. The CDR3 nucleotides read TGTGCCAGTAGCGGGGGGTACAGCTCCTACGAGCAGTACTTC.

The CDR3 spells CAWSAQVYNSPLHF. In nucleotides, the CDR3 is TGTGCCTGGAGTGCCCAGGTCTATAATTCACCCCTCCACTTT. This chain uses TRBV30 with TRBJ1-6; D remains ambiguous. V lost 1 base, J lost 3 bases, and 7 bases lay in between. This CDR3 is built from 14 residues. The germline gives CDR1 GTSNPN, CDR2 SVGIG (reference sequence).

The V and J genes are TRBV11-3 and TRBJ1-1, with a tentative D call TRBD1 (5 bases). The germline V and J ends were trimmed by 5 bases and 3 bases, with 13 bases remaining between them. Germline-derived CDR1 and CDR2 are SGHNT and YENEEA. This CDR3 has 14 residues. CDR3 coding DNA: TGTGCCAGCAGCCCAGCTCGGGGGGACACTGAAGCTTTCTTT. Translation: CASSPARGDTEAFF.

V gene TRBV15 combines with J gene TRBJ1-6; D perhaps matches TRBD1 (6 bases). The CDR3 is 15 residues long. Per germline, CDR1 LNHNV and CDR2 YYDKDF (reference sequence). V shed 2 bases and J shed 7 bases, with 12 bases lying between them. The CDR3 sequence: CATSRQDSLNSPLHF. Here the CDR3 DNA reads TGTGCCACCAGCAGACAGGACAGCCTAAATTCACCCCTCCACTTT. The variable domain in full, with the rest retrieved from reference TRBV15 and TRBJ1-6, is DAMVIQNPRYQVTQFGKPVTLSCSQTLNHNVMYWYQQKSSQAPKLLFHYYDKDFNNEADTPDNFQSRRPNTSFCFLDIRSPGLGDTAMYLCATSRQDSLNSPLHFGNGTRLTVT.

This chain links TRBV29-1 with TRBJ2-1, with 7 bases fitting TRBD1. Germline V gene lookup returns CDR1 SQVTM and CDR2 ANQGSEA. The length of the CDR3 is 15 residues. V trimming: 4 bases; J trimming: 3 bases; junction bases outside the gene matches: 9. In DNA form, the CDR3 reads TGCAGCGTTGCCAGGGGCAGGGGGATCTACAATGAGCAGTTCTTC. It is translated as CSVARGRGIYNEQFF.

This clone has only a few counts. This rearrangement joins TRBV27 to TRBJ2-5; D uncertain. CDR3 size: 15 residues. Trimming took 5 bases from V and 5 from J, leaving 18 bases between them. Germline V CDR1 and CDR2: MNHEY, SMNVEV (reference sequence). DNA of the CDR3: TGTGCCAGCAGTCAGCAACCGGGTGTGGCGGAGACCCAGTACTTC. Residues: CASSQQPGVAETQYF.

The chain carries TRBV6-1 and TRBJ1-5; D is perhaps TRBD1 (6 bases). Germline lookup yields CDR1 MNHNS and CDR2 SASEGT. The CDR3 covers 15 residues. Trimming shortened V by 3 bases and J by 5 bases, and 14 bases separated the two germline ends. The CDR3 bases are TGTGCCAGCAGTGACCGAGACAGGTACCATCAGCCCCAGCATTTT. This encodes CASSDRDRYHQPQHF.